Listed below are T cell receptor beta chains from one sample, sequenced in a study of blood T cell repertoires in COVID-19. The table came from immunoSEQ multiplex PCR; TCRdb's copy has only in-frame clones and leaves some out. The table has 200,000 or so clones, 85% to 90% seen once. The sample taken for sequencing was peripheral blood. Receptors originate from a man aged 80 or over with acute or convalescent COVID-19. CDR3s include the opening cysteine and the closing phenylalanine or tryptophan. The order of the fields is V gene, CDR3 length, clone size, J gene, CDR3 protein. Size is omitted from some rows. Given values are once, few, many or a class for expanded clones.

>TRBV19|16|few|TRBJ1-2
CASSSRTGAPSYGYTF
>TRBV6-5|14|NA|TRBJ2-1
CASSLAGSVNEQFF
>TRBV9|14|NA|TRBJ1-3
CASSVDYSGNTIYF
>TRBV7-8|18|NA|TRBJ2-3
CASTRATSGGVSTDTQYF
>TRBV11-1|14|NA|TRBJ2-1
CASSLALADNEQFF
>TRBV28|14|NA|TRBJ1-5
CASRPSGGNQPQHF
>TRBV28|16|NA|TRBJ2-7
CASSPTGTGDRHEQYF
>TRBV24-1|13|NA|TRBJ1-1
CATSDRTEKEAFF
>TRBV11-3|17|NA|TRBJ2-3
CASSLGIADSHTDTQYF
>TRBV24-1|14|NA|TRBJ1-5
CATSEGRGSQPQHF
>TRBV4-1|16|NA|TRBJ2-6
CASSQEASLWANVLTF
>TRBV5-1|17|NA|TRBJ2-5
CASSPGQLAGGGETQYF
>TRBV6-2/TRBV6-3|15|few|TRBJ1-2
CASSTGSSANYGYTF
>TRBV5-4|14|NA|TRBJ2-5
CASSLQQGGETQYF
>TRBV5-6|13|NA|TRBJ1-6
CASSWGDNSPLHF
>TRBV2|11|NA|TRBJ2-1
CASREINEQFF
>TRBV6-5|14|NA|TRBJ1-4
CASSPGGSGEKLFF
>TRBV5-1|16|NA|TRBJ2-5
CASSPGQGGVPETQYF
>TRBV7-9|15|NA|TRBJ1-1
CASSYGTDSNTEAFF
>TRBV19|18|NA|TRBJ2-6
CASSISGGTVSGANVLTF
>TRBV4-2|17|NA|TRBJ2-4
CASSQASTLAGENIQYF
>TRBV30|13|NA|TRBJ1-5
CAWSVGSNQPQHF
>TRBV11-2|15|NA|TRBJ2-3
CASSFSGDRTDTQYF
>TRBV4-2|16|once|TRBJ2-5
CASSSGQSQTTETQYF
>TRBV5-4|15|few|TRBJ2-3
CASSLGGSGTDTQYF
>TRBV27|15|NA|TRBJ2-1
CASSVTGGSYNEQFF
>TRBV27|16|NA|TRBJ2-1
CASSPWTGGAHNEQFF
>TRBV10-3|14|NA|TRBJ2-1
CAISDPRYNNEQFF
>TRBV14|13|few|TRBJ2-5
CASSLSAGGTQYF
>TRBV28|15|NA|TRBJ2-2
CASIPQTGVTGELFF
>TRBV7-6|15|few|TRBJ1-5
CASSSTQEGDQPQHF
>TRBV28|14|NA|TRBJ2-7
CASSSGGEVDEQYF
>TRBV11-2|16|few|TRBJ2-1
CASSPIAGDDYNEQFF
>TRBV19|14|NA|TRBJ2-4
CASTGPGAKNIQYF
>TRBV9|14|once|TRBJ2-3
CASSFRTVTDTQYF
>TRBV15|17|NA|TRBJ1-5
CATSPRTGGRLNQPQHF
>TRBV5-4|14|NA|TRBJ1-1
CASRMGGPNTEAFF
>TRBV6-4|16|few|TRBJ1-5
CASTLSQGYSNQPQHF
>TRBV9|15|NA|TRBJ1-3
CASSVAGSSGNTIYF
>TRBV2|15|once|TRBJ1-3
CASRGDSPSGNTIYF
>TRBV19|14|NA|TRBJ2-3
CASSSPSGQDTQYF
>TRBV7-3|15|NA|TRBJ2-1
CASSSGLAAYNEQFF
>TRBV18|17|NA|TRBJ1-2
CASHAWDSFKANYGYTF
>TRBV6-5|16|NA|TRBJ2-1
CASSYLGGRGNNEQFF
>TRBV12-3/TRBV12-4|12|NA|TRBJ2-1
CASSLGAGGPFF
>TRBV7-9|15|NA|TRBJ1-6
CASSLQGGADSPLHF
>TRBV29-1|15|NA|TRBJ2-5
CSVVLGTSGKETQYF
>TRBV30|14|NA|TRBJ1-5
CAWGMGQGTQPQHF